The clone carrying this T cell receptor beta chain was observed a handful of times. Its specificity is unknown. The data stem from a study of vaccination and CD4 T cells after COVID-19. Looking at the study overall: By nasal swab PCR, the convalescent patients were SARS-CoV-2 positive, with 8 or 9 mild cases and one severe. Cells were stimulated with overlapping spike peptides from SARS-CoV-2, HCoV-NL63, HCoV-OC43 and HCoV-229E.

Germline-derived CDR1 and CDR2 are MDHEN and SYDVKM. The germline V and J ends were trimmed by 7 bases and 1 base, with 10 bases remaining between them. The CDR3 runs to 13 residues. Cultured CD4+ T cells had their DNA profiled by the Oncomine TCR Beta short-read assay. Genomic DNA extraction was carried out from cultured CD4+ T cells. TCRdb recomputed calls from the PCR reads with MiXCR, one row per CDR3 protein. The sample holds 10,000 or so distinct CDR3 sequences, 41% seen once. Study-wide results and limits: Recorded median SARS-CoV-2-reactive clonotype numbers increased from about 20 to 38 without reaching significance.

Treatment of the sample: roughly ten-day PBMC culture with coronavirus spike peptide pools or control peptides (ViraFEST assay). The receptor was derived from a human donor who had recovered from COVID-19. The specimen comprised CD4+ T cells from blood, cultured in vitro, sampled after SARS-CoV-2 vaccination. The J gene is TRBJ2-5, the V gene TRBV28; D remains ambiguous. In DNA, the CDR3 is TGTGCCAGCACCGACGGGTCCCAAGAGACCCAGTACTTC. Protein sequence: CASTDGSQETQYF.